A single sample is the source of the 12 T cell receptor beta chains below, sequenced in a study of blood T cells in healthy people across ages. Primers used in a second PCR of about 6 to 11 cycles were a sample-barcoded 5' primer and a J-beta primer mix. TCRdb re-analysed the 5' RACE reads in MiXCR, keeping a single row per CDR3 protein. Of 600,000 to 800,000 distinct CDR3 sequences listed, approximately 52% were seen once; the top ten hold around an eighth. Sample: blood. Receptors were obtained from a woman aged 80 or over in good health.

The J gene is TRBJ2-4, the V gene TRBV5-5; D unresolved. V shed 4 bases and J shed 9 bases, with 14 bases lying between them. The germline gives CDR1 SGHKS, CDR2 YYEKEE (reference sequence). The CDR3 loop spans 13 amino acids. The CDR3 protein is CASSPDLSGIQYF. Written as DNA, the CDR3 is TGTGCCAGCAGCCCCGATCTCAGTGGCATTCAGTACTTC.

This clonotype was recorded many times. The chain recombines TRBV9 with TRBJ2-4, with D unresolved. Germline V lookup: CDR1 SGDLS, CDR2 YYNGEE. CDR3 length: 12 amino acids. The ends were cut back, 4 bases at V and 8 bases at J, with 10 bases in the middle. This chain's CDR3 is CASSPNRDIQYF. In DNA form, the CDR3 reads TGTGCCAGCAGCCCAAACCGGGACATTCAGTACTTC.

The CDR3 region has the DNA TGCGCCAGCAGCTACGAATCGGGCAACTATGGCTACACCTTC. Translation: CASSYESGNYGYTF. The chain recombines TRBV5-1 with TRBJ1-2; D is unclear. The V gene's germline CDR1 is SGHRS and CDR2 YFSETQ. CDR3 size: 14 residues. V was pared by 3 bases and J by 2 bases, with 11 bases between.

This clonotype was seen a single time. A much larger clonotype is one base distant, so this may be a read error. The chain has TRBV12-3 or TRBV12-4 and TRBJ2-1; D is ambiguous. The V end was cut by 2 bases, the J end by 12 bases, with 14 bases between. The CDR3 totals 13 residues. This CDR3 reads CASSLTPTTRQFF. In DNA, the CDR3 is TGTGCCAGCAGTTTAACCCCTACAACGAGGCAGTTCTTC.

V is TRBV5-1 and J is TRBJ1-6; the match to TRBD1 covers 7 bases. The CDR3 covers 15 residues. V dropped 0 bases and J dropped 8; count of bases not matched to a gene: 5. Germline-derived CDR1 and CDR2 are SGHRS and YFSETQ. CDR3 bases: TGCGCCAGCAGCTTGGGGACAGGAGGGGATTCACCCCTCCACTTT. Protein sequence: CASSLGTGGDSPLHF.

This clonotype was seen a few times. A much larger clone sits a single nucleotide away, making a read error possible. The chain uses TRBV5-1 and TRBJ2-1; the D gene could be TRBD1 or TRBD2 (5 bases each). Germline V gives CDR1 SGHRS, CDR2 YFSETQ. V was trimmed by 4 bases and J by 10 bases, leaving 18 bases between them. CDR3 size: 14 residues. The CDR3 DNA reads as TGCGCCAGCAGCGTGGGTGGGACCACCAGAGAGCAGTTCTTC. It yields the protein CASSVGGTTREQFF.

Ten or more counts support this clonotype. This chain links TRBV7-9 with TRBJ1-6; tentatively, D is TRBD1 (6 bases). The V end lost 5 bases, the J end lost 9 bases, and 14 bases lay between the germline ends. CDR1 is SEHNR and CDR2 is FQNEAQ in the germline V gene (reference sequence). This CDR3 spans 14 amino acids. CDR3 residues: CASSPGGLSSPLHF. The DNA for the CDR3 is TGTGCCAGCAGCCCTGGGGGGCTAAGTTCACCCCTCCACTTT.

With respect to this clonotype: This may stem from a read error, because a much larger clone lies one nucleotide away. This chain joins TRBV7-9 and TRBJ2-3; D might be TRBD2 (6 bases). The CDR3 extends over 14 amino acids. Germline values: CDR1 SEHNR, CDR2 FQNEAQ (reference sequence). V dropped 6 bases and J dropped 0 bases, with 10 bases sitting between them. Here the CDR3 DNA reads TGTGCCAGCAGGGGGGGTCATAGCACAGATACGCAGTATTTT. As protein: CASRGGHSTDTQYF. Full variable domain (rest looked up from reference TRBV7-9 and TRBJ2-3): DTGVSQNPRHKITKRGQNVTFRCDPISEHNRLYWYRQTLGQGPEFLTYFQNEAQLEKSRLLSDRFSAERPKGSFSTLEIQRTEQGDSAMYLCASRGGHSTDTQYFGPGTRLTVL.

This clonotype occurred many times. V usage is TRBV28 and J usage is TRBJ2-3; the D is unclear. Germline-derived CDR1 and CDR2 are MDHEN and SYDVKM. V was cut by 5 bases and J by 2 bases, with 8 bases left in between. The CDR3 loop spans 13 amino acids. The CDR3 spells CASSPPPTDTQYF. In nucleotides, the CDR3 is TGTGCCAGCAGTCCCCCCCCCACAGATACGCAGTATTTT.

The chain uses TRBV2 and TRBJ2-1, with D possibly TRBD2 on 6 matching bases. The CDR3 length is 13 residues. The V end lost 8 bases, the J end lost 4 bases, and 12 bases lay between the germline ends. The germline gives CDR1 SNHLY, CDR2 FYNNEI. This chain's CDR3 is CASARERYNEQFF. CDR3 DNA sequence: TGTGCCAGCGCGCGGGAAAGGTACAATGAGCAGTTCTTC.

This clonotype was seen a single time. The chain couples TRBV27 to TRBJ2-7, with 7 bases identical to TRBD2. Judging by the DNA end, TRBJ2-5 fits better; the J call may be wrong. CDR1 MNHEY and CDR2 SMNVEV come from the germline V gene (reference sequence). CDR3 length: 16 amino acids. The CDR3 protein is CASSLSAGPSGETQYF. CDR3 nucleotides: TGTGCCAGCAGTTTATCGGCGGGTCCTAGCGGAGAGACCCAGTACTTC.

The chain uses TRBV20-1 and TRBJ1-2; D is unresolved. This CDR3 has 14 amino acids. Per the germline V gene, CDR1 is DFQATT and CDR2 is SNEGSKA (reference sequence). V was clipped by 5 bases and J by 1 base, with 14 bases between them. The CDR3 bases are TGCAGTGCTGGCGCTCTAGGCGATAACTATGGCTACACCTTC. It specifies CSAGALGDNYGYTF.